This T cell receptor beta chain was obtained from a study of CD8+ T cells in alopecia areata. Turning to the study itself: Once tofacitinib had been taken for 6 to 18 months, 6 months off drug followed.

Noted treatment: oral pan-JAK inhibitor, 5-10 mg twice daily. Study-wide findings and caveats: The study also sequences resident alphabeta T cells of normal skin in scalp samples. On tofacitinib, scalp clonality and expanded CD8+ clones among top 100 fell significantly.

Investigators isolated RNA and reverse transcribed it into cDNA to act as the sequencing template. TCRdb keeps only in-frame clones here, not all; method: immunoSEQ multiplex PCR. The sample gives about 200,000 clones, 55% to 75% of which show up once; about 5% is in the top ten. Note on this clone: Its specificity is unknown.

V lost 8 bases and J lost 1, with 11 bases in between. The CDR3 sequence is 13 residues long. Germline V gene data show CDR1 as MNHEY and CDR2 as SVGAGI. This chain uses TRBV6-5 with TRBJ1-2, with a possible D match to TRBD1 (6 bases). The clonotype originates from a human donor with alopecia areata. Specimen: CD4+ T cells sorted from blood, collected at week 24, from a patient treated with tofacitinib. CDR3 DNA: TGTGCCAGCGGACAGAAACTTAACTATGGCTACACCTTC. It codes for CASGQKLNYGYTF.